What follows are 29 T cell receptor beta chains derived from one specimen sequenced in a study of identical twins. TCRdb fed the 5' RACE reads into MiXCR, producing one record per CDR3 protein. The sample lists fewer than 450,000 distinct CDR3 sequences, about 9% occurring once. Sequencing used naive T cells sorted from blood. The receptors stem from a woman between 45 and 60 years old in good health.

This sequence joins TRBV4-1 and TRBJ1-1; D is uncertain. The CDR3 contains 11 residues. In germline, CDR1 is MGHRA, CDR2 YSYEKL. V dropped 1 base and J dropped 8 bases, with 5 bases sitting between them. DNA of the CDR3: TGCGCCAGCAGCCAAGGGTCCGAAGCTTTCTTT. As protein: CASSQGSEAFF.

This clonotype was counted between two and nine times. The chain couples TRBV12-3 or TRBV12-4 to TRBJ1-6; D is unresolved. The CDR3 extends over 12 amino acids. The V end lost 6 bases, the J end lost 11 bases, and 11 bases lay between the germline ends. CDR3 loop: CASREARTPLHF. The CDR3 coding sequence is TGTGCCAGCAGAGAGGCCCGGACACCCCTCCACTTT.

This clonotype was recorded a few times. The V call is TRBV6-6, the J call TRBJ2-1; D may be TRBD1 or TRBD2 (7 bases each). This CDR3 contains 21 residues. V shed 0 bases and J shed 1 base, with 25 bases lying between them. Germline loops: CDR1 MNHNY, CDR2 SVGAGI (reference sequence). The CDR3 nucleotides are TGTGCCAGCAGTTACTCGGGACAGAGCCTCCCTAGCGGTCTTTCCTACAATGAGCAGTTCTTC. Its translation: CASSYSGQSLPSGLSYNEQFF.

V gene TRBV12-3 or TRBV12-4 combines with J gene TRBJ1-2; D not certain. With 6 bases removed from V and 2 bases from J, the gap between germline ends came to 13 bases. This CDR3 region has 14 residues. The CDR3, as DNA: TGTGCCAGCAGCCGTGGGATAGGGAACTATGGCTACACCTTC. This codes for CASSRGIGNYGYTF.

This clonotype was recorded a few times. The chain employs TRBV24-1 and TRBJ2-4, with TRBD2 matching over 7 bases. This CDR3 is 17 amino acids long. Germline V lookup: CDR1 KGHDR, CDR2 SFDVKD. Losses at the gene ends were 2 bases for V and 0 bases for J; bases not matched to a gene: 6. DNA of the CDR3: TGTGCCACCAGTGATTCAGGCGGGGAGGGAGCCAAAAACATTCAGTACTTC. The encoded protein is CATSDSGGEGAKNIQYF.

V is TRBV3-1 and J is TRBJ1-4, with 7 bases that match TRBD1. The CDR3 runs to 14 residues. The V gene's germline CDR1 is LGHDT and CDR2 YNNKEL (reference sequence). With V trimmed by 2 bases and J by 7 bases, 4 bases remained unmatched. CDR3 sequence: CASSQRQGGEKLFF. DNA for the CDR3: TGTGCCAGCAGCCAACGACAGGGTGGTGAAAAACTGTTTTTT.

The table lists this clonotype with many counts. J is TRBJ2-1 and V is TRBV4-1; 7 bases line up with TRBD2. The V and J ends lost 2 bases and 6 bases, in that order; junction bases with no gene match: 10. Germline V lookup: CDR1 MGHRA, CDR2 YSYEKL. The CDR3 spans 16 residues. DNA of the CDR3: TGCGCCAGCAGCCAACGAGGGACCGGGGGGTTCAATGAGCAGTTCTTC. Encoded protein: CASSQRGTGGFNEQFF.

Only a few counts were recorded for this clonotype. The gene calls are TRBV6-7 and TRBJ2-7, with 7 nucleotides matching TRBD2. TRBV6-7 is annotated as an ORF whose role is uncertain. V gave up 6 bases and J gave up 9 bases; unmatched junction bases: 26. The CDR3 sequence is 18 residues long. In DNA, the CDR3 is TGTGCCAGCAGCCTGGGGGGGGGGACGATGGCGGCCGTCATTCTGCAGTACGTC. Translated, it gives CASSLGGGTMAAVILQYV.

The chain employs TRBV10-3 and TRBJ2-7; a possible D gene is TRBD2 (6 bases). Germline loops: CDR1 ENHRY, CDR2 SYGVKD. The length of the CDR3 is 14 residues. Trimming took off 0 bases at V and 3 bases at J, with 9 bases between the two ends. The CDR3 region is CAISESGLNYEQYF. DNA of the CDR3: TGTGCCATCAGTGAGTCTGGACTAAACTACGAGCAGTACTTC.

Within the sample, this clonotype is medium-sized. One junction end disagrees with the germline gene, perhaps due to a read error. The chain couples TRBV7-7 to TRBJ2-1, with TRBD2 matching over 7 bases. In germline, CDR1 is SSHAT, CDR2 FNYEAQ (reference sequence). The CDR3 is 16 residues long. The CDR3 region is CASSPFSNGRPYQQFF. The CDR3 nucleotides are TGTGCTAGCAGCCCTTTTTCGAACGGGAGGCCGTACCAGCAGTTCTTC.

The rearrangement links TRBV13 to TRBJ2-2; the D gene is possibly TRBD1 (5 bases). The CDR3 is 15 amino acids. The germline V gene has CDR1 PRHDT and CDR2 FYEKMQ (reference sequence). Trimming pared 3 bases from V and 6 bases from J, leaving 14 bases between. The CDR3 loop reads CASSLGRNFPGELFF. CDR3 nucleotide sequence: TGTGCCAGCAGCTTGGGGCGAAATTTCCCCGGGGAGCTGTTTTTT.

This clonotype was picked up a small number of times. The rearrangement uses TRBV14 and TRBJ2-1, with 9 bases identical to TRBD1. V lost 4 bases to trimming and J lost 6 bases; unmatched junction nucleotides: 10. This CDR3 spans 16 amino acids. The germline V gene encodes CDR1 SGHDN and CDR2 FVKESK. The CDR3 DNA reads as TGTGCCAGCAGCCCCAAAACAGGGGGCCGTTCCAATGAGCAGTTCTTC. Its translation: CASSPKTGGRSNEQFF.

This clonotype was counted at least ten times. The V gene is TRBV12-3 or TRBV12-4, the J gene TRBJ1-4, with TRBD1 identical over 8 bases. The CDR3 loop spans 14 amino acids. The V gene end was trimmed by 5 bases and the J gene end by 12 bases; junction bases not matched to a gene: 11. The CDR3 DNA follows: TGTGCCAGCAGTATACAGGGGGGTCTCGGCGAACTGTTTTTT. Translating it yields CASSIQGGLGELFF.

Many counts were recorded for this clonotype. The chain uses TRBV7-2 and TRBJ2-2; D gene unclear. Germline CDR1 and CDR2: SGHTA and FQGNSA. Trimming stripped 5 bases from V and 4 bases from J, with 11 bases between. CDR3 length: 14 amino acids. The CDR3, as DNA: TGTGCCAGCAGCCTTAAACGCGGCACCGGGGAGCTGTTTTTT. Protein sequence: CASSLKRGTGELFF.

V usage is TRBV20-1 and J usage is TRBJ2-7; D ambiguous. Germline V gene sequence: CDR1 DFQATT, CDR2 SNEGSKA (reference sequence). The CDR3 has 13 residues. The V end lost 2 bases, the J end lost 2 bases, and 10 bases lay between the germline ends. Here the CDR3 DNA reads TGCAGTGCTAGATTTTGGGAAACCTACGAGCAGTACTTC. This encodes CSARFWETYEQYF.

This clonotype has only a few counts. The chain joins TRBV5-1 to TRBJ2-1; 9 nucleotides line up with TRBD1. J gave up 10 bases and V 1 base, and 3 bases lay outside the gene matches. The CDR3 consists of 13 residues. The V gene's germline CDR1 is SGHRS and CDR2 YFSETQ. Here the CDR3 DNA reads TGCGCCAGCAGCTTGAGGGACAGGGCCGAGCAGTTCTTC. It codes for CASSLRDRAEQFF.

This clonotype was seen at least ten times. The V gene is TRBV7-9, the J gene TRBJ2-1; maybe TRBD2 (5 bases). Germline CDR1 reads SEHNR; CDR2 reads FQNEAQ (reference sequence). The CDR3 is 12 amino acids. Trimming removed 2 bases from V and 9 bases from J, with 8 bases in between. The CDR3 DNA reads TGTGCCAGCAGCTTATCGACTATTGAGCAGTTCTTC. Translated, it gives CASSLSTIEQFF.

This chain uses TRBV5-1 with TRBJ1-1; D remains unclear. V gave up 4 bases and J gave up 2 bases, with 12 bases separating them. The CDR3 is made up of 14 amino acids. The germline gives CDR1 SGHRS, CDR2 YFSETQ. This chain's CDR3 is CASSKQIANTEAFF. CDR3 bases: TGCGCCAGCAGCAAACAAATTGCCAACACTGAAGCTTTCTTT.

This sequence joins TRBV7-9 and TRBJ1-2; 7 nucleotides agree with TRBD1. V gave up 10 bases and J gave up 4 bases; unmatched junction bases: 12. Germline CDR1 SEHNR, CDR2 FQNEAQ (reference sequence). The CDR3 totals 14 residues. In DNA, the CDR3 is TGTGCCAACGGACAGGCCCCTAGCCCCTATGGCTACACCTTC. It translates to CANGQAPSPYGYTF.

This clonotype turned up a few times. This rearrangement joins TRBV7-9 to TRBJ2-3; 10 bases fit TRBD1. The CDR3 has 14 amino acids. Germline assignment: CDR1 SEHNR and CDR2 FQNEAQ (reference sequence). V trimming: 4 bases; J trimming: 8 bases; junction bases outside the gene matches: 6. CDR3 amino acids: CASSSGTGVGTQYF. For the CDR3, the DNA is TGTGCCAGCAGCTCAGGGACAGGGGTTGGTACGCAGTATTTT.

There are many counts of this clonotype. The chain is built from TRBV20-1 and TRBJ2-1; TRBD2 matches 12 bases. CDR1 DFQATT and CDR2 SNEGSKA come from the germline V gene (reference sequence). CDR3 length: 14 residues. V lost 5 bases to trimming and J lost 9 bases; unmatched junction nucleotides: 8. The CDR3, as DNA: TGCAGTGCTTCCCGACTAGCGGGAGTTAGTGAGCAGTTCTTC. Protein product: CSASRLAGVSEQFF.

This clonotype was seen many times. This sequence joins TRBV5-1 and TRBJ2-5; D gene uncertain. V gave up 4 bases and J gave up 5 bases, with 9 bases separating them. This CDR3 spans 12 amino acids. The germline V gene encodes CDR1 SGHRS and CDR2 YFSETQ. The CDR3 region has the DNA TGCGCCAGCAGCCAAAACGGGGAGACCCAGTACTTC. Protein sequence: CASSQNGETQYF.

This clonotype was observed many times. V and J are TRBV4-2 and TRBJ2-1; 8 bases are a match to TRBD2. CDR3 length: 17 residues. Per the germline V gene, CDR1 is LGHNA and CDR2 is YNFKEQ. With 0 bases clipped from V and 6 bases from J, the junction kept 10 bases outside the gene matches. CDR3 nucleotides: TGTGCCAGCAGCCAAGAGGGGTCGGGAGGGCCGGTCAATGAGCAGTTCTTC. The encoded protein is CASSQEGSGGPVNEQFF.

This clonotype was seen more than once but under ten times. As DNA, the CDR3 is TGCGCCAGCAGCTCAGGGCTCGTCACAGATACGCAGTATTTT. Residues: CASSSGLVTDTQYF. The V call is TRBV5-1, the J call TRBJ2-3, with D perhaps matching TRBD1 (5 bases). Germline lookup yields CDR1 SGHRS and CDR2 YFSETQ. V shed 3 bases and J shed 2 bases, with 10 bases lying between them. The CDR3 runs to 14 residues.

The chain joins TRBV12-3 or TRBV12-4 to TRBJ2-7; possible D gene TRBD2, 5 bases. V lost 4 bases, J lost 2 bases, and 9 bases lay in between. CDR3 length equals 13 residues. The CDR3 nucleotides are TGTGCCAGCAGTTCGGACTCCACCTACGAGCAGTACTTC. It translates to CASSSDSTYEQYF.

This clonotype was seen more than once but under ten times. CDR3 sequence reads: CASSPGLLSSTDTQYF. As DNA, the CDR3 is TGTGCCAGCAGTCCGGGACTTCTTAGCAGCACAGATACGCAGTATTTT. The chain links TRBV12-3 or TRBV12-4 to TRBJ2-3; TRBD2 is a possible D gene (6 bases). The CDR3 has 16 amino acids. V was clipped by 5 bases and J by 0 bases, with 15 bases between them.

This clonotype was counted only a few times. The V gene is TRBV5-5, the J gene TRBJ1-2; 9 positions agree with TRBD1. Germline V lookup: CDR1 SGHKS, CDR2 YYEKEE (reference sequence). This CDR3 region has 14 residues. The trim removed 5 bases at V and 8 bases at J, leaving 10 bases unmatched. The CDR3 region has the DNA TGTGCCAGCAGATCTCCGGGACAGGGATACGGCTACACCTTC. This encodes CASRSPGQGYGYTF.

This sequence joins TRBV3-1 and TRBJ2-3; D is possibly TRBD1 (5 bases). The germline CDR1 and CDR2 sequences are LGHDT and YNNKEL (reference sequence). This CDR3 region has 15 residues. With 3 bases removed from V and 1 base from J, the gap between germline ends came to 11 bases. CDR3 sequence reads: CASSHNRRRTDTQYF. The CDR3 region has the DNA TGTGCCAGCAGCCATAACAGGCGGCGCACAGATACGCAGTATTTT.

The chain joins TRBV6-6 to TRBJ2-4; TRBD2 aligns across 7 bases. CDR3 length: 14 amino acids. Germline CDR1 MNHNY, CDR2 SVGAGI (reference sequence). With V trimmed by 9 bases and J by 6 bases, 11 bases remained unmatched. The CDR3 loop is CASFNPGRSNIQYF. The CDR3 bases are TGTGCCAGTTTCAACCCCGGGAGGTCAAACATTCAGTACTTC.